The rows below give T cell receptor beta chains drawn from one sample of a study of blood T cell repertoires in COVID-19. The method was immunoSEQ multiplex PCR; TCRdb's version includes in-frame clones alone and lacks a portion of them. The sample holds 200,000 to 250,000 clones; roughly 80% are singletons and the top ten take 5% to 8%. The specimen sequenced was peripheral blood. These receptors were obtained from a woman aged 60 to 75 with active or convalescent COVID-19. Both conserved end residues are part of each CDR3. D genes are given only for firm matches. Clone size is not always given. Where it is, it says once, few, many or a class for expanded clones.

V gene,D gene,J gene,CDR3 length,clone size,CDR3 protein
TRBV5-1,.,TRBJ1-1,12,.,CASSLEAGSAFF
TRBV29-1,TRBD2,TRBJ2-2,17,.,CSVEGTSGGPNTGELFF
TRBV15,TRBD1,TRBJ1-5,16,.,CATSRDRGNSNQPQHF
TRBV5-6,TRBD1,TRBJ1-3,15,.,CASSFRDRGRNTIYF
TRBV4-2,TRBD2,TRBJ2-7,16,once,CASSRGLAGYGHEQYF
TRBV30,.,TRBJ1-5,14,.,CAWSVPRGDQPQHF
TRBV3-1/TRBV3-2,TRBD2,TRBJ2-1,15,.,CASGGGRNYYNEQFF
TRBV30,.,TRBJ1-1,14,few,CAWSVSRGNTEAFF
TRBV7-2,TRBD1,TRBJ2-5,15,.,CASSLGQGPWETQYF
TRBV6-5,TRBD1,TRBJ2-1,15,once,CASSLDRGSYNEQFF
TRBV27,.,TRBJ1-5,13,.,CASSLRGNQPQHF
TRBV6-5,.,TRBJ2-2,13,.,CASKGEGTGELFF
TRBV6-5,TRBD1,TRBJ2-1,13,.,CASGRTGSDEQFF
TRBV6-6,TRBD1,TRBJ1-2,15,.,CASSSVGQGGEGYTF
TRBV28,TRBD1,TRBJ2-1,20,.,CASSRTRRDTGAISYNEQFF
TRBV10-2,.,TRBJ2-5,17,.,CASSDPLSTEPAETQYF
TRBV30,.,TRBJ1-2,11,.,CAWSVKGSYRF
TRBV9,TRBD2,TRBJ2-1,18,.,CASSGLAGGRSSYNEQFF
TRBV28,TRBD2,TRBJ2-3,22,.,CASSPGGSRLALRGVGTDTQYF
TRBV5-1,.,TRBJ2-3,14,.,CASSLGGVPDTQYF
TRBV19,TRBD2,TRBJ2-7,14,once,CASSGTSGYYEQYF
TRBV18,.,TRBJ1-6,16,.,CASSGREVADNSPLHF
TRBV9,.,TRBJ1-3,12,.,CASSTHRDTIYF
TRBV5-1,TRBD1,TRBJ2-1,17,.,CASSLQAGGKSYNEQFF
TRBV4-1,.,TRBJ2-5,15,.,CASSQFWTSQETQYF
TRBV3-1/TRBV3-2,.,TRBJ1-1,14,.,CASSQGQENTEAFF
TRBV9,.,TRBJ2-1,15,.,CASSEAPSVYNEQFF
TRBV2,TRBD2,TRBJ2-3,15,.,CASSAAGGSTDTQYF
TRBV4-1,TRBD2,TRBJ2-5,15,.,CASSPGGFEEETQYF
TRBV25-1,.,TRBJ2-1,12,.,CASSDRGSRRFF
TRBV9,TRBD2,TRBJ2-1,15,.,CASSVVGTSSNEQFF
TRBV19,.,TRBJ1-2,15,.,CASSASRDSTYGYTF
TRBV2,.,TRBJ2-1,13,.,CASPRGTYNEQFF
TRBV5-4,TRBD1,TRBJ1-2,15,.,CASSLASGQGYGYTF
TRBV24-1,.,TRBJ2-1,15,.,CATSVRVGSYNEQFF
TRBV7-8,TRBD1,TRBJ1-2,12,once,CASSGQSYGYTF